The clone carrying this TCR beta chain has ten or more counts. This sample was taken from a study of T cells of healthy individuals. Germline lookup yields CDR1 SGHTA and CDR2 FQGNSA. This CDR3 spans 15 amino acids. Trimming pared 2 bases from V and 6 bases from J, leaving 14 bases between. A single record per CDR3 protein comes from TCRdb applying MiXCR to the 5' RACE reads. This sample carries 53,000 or so distinct CDR3 sequences, roughly 15% of them seen once, and the ten largest clones take 15% to 20%. This receptor was obtained from a human donor in good health. The chain has TRBV7-2 and TRBJ2-1; D is possibly TRBD1 (8 bases). CDR3 nucleotide sequence: TGTGCCAGCAGCTTAACAGGGGGGGGAGGCAATGAGCAGTTCTTC. It yields the protein CASSLTGGGGNEQFF.